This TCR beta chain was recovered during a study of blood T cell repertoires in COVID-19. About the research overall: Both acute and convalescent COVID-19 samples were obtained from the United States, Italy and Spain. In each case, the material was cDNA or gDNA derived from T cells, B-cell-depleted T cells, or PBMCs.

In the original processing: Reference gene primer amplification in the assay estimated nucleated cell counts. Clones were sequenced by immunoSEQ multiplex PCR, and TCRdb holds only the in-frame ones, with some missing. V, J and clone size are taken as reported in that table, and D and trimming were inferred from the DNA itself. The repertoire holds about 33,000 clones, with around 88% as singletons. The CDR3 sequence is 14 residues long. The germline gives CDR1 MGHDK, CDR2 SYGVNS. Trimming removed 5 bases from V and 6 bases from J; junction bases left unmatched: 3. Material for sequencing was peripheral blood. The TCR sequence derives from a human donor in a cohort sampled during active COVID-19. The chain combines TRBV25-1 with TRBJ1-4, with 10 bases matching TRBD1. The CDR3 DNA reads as TGTGCCAGCAGTAGGACAGGGGGTTATGAAAAACTGTTTTTT. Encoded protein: CASSRTGGYEKLFF. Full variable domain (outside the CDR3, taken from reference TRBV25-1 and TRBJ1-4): EADIYQTPRYLVIGTGKKITLECSQTMGHDKMYWYQQDPGMELHLIHYSYGVNSTEKGDLSSESTVSRIRTEHFPLTLESARPSHTSQYLCASSRTGGYEKLFFGSGTQLSVL.